This T cell receptor (beta chain) was profiled in a study of regulatory T cells in long-lasting Graves disease. Trimming removed 4 bases at V and 4 bases at J, with 20 bases between. Per germline, CDR1 MNHNS and CDR2 SASEGT. CDR3 length: 17 amino acids. Time point specified: newly diagnosed GD, antithyroid drugs for less than 3 months. There was RNA extracted from PBMCs, and the TCR library was made from it. Patients hailed from an endocrinology department in Xi'an, China. Relying on iRepertoire HTBI primers and Arm-PCR of CDR3 regions, the team built TCR beta libraries. MiXCR, run by TCRdb on the multiplex PCR reads, gives a single entry per CDR3 protein. The table records a few hundred thousand distinct CDR3 sequences, 12% to 15% of them present only once. Study-wide findings and caveats: Newly diagnosed disease favored TRBV20-1 and TRBJ2-1 over persistent disease. The small sample size may have reduced accuracy.

The sample holds a few counts of this clonotype. Antigen: not known. This sample was shared with a second study, whose subject was T cells in Graves' hyperthyroidism and ophthalmopathy. That paper states: By a 13 V-J model, ophthalmopathy was set apart from stable hyperthyroidism.

This sequence was found in a woman in her forties or fifties with Graves disease. The chain carries TRBV6-1 and TRBJ2-1, with a possible D match to TRBD1 (6 bases). Specimen: peripheral blood mononuclear cells (PBMCs), collected at new diagnosis, from a patient treated with antithyroid drugs. CDR3 region: CASSAQQGRPPYNEQFF. As DNA, the CDR3 is TGTGCCAGCAGTGCCCAACAGGGACGACCGCCTTACAATGAGCAGTTCTTC.